These T cell receptor beta chains were read from a single sample in a study of blood T cells in healthy people across ages. Using its own MiXCR run on the 5' RACE reads, TCRdb lists one record per CDR3 protein. Here the sample spans around 1.7 million distinct CDR3 sequences, over 25% being singletons. Specimen: blood. Receptor source: a woman in her thirties in good health. The CDR3 runs from the conserved cysteine through the conserved F or W. The order of the fields is D gene, CDR3 length, J gene, V gene, clone size, CDR3 DNA, CDR3 protein. D genes are given only for firm matches. The listing skips clone size in some rows; elsewhere it reads once, few, many or a size class.

d_call: -; cdr3_length: 14; j_call: TRBJ1-2; v_call: TRBV28; clone_size: -; cdr3_nt: TGTGCCAGCACCCTCGACAGGATTCGAGGTGGCTACACCTTC; cdr3_aa: CASTLDRIRGGYTF
d_call: -; cdr3_length: 16; j_call: TRBJ2-6; v_call: TRBV12-3/TRBV12-4; clone_size: many; cdr3_nt: TGTGCCAGCAGTCGTGTCAGGGGTCCTGGGGCCAACGTCCTGACTTTC; cdr3_aa: CASSRVRGPGANVLTF
d_call: -; cdr3_length: 15; j_call: TRBJ2-7; v_call: TRBV6-5; clone_size: -; cdr3_nt: TGTGCCAGCAGTTACTCTTCCCTACAGGGTGACGAGCAGTACTTC; cdr3_aa: CASSYSSLQGDEQYF
d_call: -; cdr3_length: 15; j_call: TRBJ2-7; v_call: TRBV6-1; clone_size: -; cdr3_nt: TGTGCCAGCACCCCTACCGGGACCAAGTCCTACGAGCAGTACTTC; cdr3_aa: CASTPTGTKSYEQYF
d_call: -; cdr3_length: 16; j_call: TRBJ2-1; v_call: TRBV5-1; clone_size: few; cdr3_nt: TGCGCCAGCAGCTCGCCGGGGGGCACCTCCTACAATGAGCAGTTCTTC; cdr3_aa: CASSSPGGTSYNEQFF
d_call: -; cdr3_length: 11; j_call: TRBJ2-2; v_call: TRBV29-1; clone_size: few; cdr3_nt: TGCAGCGTCCTTTCGAGCGGGGAGCTGTTTTTT; cdr3_aa: CSVLSSGELFF
d_call: TRBD1; cdr3_length: 13; j_call: TRBJ1-2; v_call: TRBV6-5; clone_size: many; cdr3_nt: TGTGCCAGCAGTGCACAGGGGGTCTATGGCTACACCTTC; cdr3_aa: CASSAQGVYGYTF
d_call: -; cdr3_length: 14; j_call: TRBJ2-1; v_call: TRBV2; clone_size: few; cdr3_nt: TGTGCCAGCAGTGGACAGGTTCGGCACAATGAGCAGTTCTTC; cdr3_aa: CASSGQVRHNEQFF
d_call: TRBD1; cdr3_length: 16; j_call: TRBJ1-4; v_call: TRBV5-1; clone_size: -; cdr3_nt: TGCGCCAGCAGTTCCGGACGGGGGACAGCTAATGAAAAACTGTTTTTT; cdr3_aa: CASSSGRGTANEKLFF
d_call: -; cdr3_length: 14; j_call: TRBJ2-7; v_call: TRBV5-1; clone_size: many; cdr3_nt: TGCGCCAGCAGCTTGGCCCCTAGCTACTACGAGCAGTACTTC; cdr3_aa: CASSLAPSYYEQYF
d_call: -; cdr3_length: 14; j_call: TRBJ1-2; v_call: TRBV10-3; clone_size: few; cdr3_nt: TGTGCCATCAGGGAGTTGGGGGAGAACTATGGCTACACCTTC; cdr3_aa: CAIRELGENYGYTF
d_call: TRBD1; cdr3_length: 14; j_call: TRBJ1-2; v_call: TRBV28; clone_size: -; cdr3_nt: TGTGCCAGCAACCTATTCGGGACAGGGTATGGCTACACCTTC; cdr3_aa: CASNLFGTGYGYTF
d_call: -; cdr3_length: 12; j_call: TRBJ1-2; v_call: TRBV12-3/TRBV12-4; clone_size: -; cdr3_nt: TGTGCCAGCAGGGGACGGTTTTATGGCTACACCTTC; cdr3_aa: CASRGRFYGYTF
d_call: -; cdr3_length: 13; j_call: TRBJ1-4; v_call: TRBV12-3/TRBV12-4; clone_size: -; cdr3_nt: TGTGCCAGCACGTCTCAGGCCGGTGAAAAACTGTTTTTT; cdr3_aa: CASTSQAGEKLFF